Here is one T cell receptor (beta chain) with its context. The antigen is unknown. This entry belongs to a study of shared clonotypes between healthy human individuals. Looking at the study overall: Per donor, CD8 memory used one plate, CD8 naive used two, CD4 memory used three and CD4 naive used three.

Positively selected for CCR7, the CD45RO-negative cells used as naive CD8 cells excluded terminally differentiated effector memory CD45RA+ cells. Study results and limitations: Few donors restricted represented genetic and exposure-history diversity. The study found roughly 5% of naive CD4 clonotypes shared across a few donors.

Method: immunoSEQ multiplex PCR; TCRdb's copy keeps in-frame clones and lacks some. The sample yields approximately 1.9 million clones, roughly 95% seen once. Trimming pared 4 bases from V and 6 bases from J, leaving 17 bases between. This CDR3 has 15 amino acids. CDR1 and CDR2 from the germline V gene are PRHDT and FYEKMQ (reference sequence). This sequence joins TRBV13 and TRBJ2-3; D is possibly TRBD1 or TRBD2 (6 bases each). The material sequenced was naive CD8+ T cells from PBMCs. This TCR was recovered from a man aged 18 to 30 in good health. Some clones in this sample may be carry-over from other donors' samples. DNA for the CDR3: TGTGCCAGCAGCTCCCCGGAGGGGGTGTTGGATACGCAGTATTTT. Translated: CASSSPEGVLDTQYF. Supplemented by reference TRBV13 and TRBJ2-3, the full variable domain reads AAGVIQSPRHLIKEKRETATLKCYPIPRHDTVYWYQQGPGQDPQFLISFYEKMQSDKGSIPDRFSAQQFSDYHSELNMSSLELGDSALYFCASSSPEGVLDTQYFGPGTRLTVL.